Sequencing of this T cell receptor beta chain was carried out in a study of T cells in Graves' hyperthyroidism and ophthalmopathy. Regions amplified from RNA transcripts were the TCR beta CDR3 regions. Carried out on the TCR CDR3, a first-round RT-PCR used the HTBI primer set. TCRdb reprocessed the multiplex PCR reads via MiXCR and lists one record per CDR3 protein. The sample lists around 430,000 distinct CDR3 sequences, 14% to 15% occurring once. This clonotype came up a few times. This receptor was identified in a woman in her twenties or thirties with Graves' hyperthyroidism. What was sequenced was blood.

CDR3 amino acids: CSAESLAGGNTIYF. As DNA, the CDR3 is TGCAGTGCAGAATCCTTGGCGGGGGGAAACACCATATATTTT. This chain connects TRBV20-1 to TRBJ1-3; D remains ambiguous. The CDR3 loop spans 14 amino acids. Germline CDR1 is DFQATT and CDR2 is SNEGSKA (reference sequence). V was trimmed by 6 bases and J by 4 bases, leaving 16 bases between them.